The T cell receptor beta chain described here comes from a study of molecular identifiers for immune sequencing clone quantification. Ten or more counts support this clonotype. This CDR3 has 14 amino acids. The V end lost 0 bases, the J end lost 5 bases, and 11 bases lay between the germline ends. Germline CDR1 and CDR2: SGHRS and YFSETQ. TCRdb ran MiXCR on the PCR reads and lists one entry per CDR3 protein. This table has just under 650,000 distinct CDR3 sequences, roughly 21% appearing once. V and J are TRBV5-1 and TRBJ1-1, with D perhaps matching TRBD1 (5 bases). Material: naive CD8+ T cells from blood, with Jurkat cell RNA spiked in. Specified subset: FACS-sorted CD8+CD4-CCR7+CD45RA+ naive T cells. The receptor comes from a human donor in good health. Some libraries in this study had Jurkat cell RNA spiked in. In DNA, the CDR3 is TGCGCCAGCAGCTTGGGGGGGACGTCTACTGAAGCTTTCTTT. Protein product: CASSLGGTSTEAFF. The full variable domain, with the rest looked up from reference TRBV5-1 and TRBJ1-1, is KAGVTQTPRYLIKTRGQQVTLSCSPISGHRSVSWYQQTPGQGLQFLFEYFSETQRNKGNFPGRFSGRQFSNSRSEMNVSTLELGDSALYLCASSLGGTSTEAFFGQGTRLTVV.